This note documents a single T cell receptor beta chain sequence. The data are from a study of control samples from healthy donors and cancer patients. Assay used: immunoSEQ multiplex PCR; TCRdb lists only in-frame clones, some missing. This repertoire shows around 80,000 clones, 70% to 90% found once; its top ten account for roughly a fifth. The CDR3 sequence is 16 residues long. J lost 5 bases, V lost 4 bases, and 14 bases had no gene match. Germline values: CDR1 SGHKS, CDR2 YYEKEE (reference sequence). The sequence derives from a man between 50 and 59 years old in good health. Sample: blood. J is TRBJ2-5 and V is TRBV5-5, with 7 bases matching TRBD1. The CDR3 coding sequence is TGTGCCAGCAGCCCGGGACAGTTCCCTGCCCTGGAGACCCAGTACTTC. Its translation is CASSPGQFPALETQYF.